This record looks at one T cell receptor beta chain sequence and its context. Seattle patients were enrolled while actively infected and followed longitudinally. This entry is derived from a study of blood T cell repertoires in COVID-19. Overall study context: Samples of COVID-19 (acute and convalescent) were obtained from the United States, Italy and Spain. Sources were T cells, B-cell-depleted T cells, or PBMCs; the material itself was cDNA or gDNA.

Deletions cut 6 bases from V and 3 bases from J, with 7 bases between. Germline CDR1 MNHEY, CDR2 SVGAGI. This CDR3 has 12 amino acids. Profiled with immunoSEQ multiplex PCR; TCRdb holds only in-frame clones, not every one. Among approximately 250,000 clones listed, more than 85% were seen once. Sequencing input: peripheral blood. The TCR comes from a woman aged 55-69 years with COVID-19, enrolled during active disease. The J gene is TRBJ2-3, the V gene TRBV6-5; D is unclear. The chain's CDR3 is CASRTRTDTQYF. CDR3 sequence (DNA): TGTGCCAGCAGGACGAGGACAGATACGCAGTATTTT.